A selection of T cell receptor beta chains follows, all from one sample in a study of blood T cell repertoires in COVID-19. Here immunoSEQ multiplex PCR was the method, and the copy in TCRdb shows in-frame clones only, minus some. The sample holds 200,000 to 300,000 clones, approximately 90% seen once. Sequenced input: PBMCs or T cells enriched from blood (not recorded which). These receptors came from a woman in her twenties or thirties who had recovered from COVID-19. Both conserved end residues are part of each CDR3. A D gene is named only where the DNA matches it firmly. Rows may omit the clone size; those that give it use once, few, many or a size class.

size: NA; J: TRBJ1-1; D: TRBD1; V: TRBV5-4; CDR3: CASSLGRQGARTEAFF; DNA: TGTGCCAGCAGCTTGGGCCGACAGGGGGCAAGGACTGAAGCTTTCTTT
size: NA; J: TRBJ1-5; D: TRBD1; V: TRBV12-3/TRBV12-4; CDR3: CASSQQGNQPQHF; DNA: TGTGCCAGCAGCCAACAGGGGAATCAGCCCCAGCATTTT
size: NA; J: TRBJ1-2; D: TRBD1; V: TRBV7-3; CDR3: CASSFLGGAGYTF; DNA: TGTGCCAGCAGCTTCCTAGGGGGCGCAGGCTACACCTTC
size: NA; J: TRBJ2-1; D: TRBD2; V: TRBV7-8; CDR3: CASSLGLAAEQFF; DNA: TGTGCCAGCAGCTTAGGACTAGCGGCCGAGCAGTTCTTC
size: NA; J: TRBJ2-5; D: NA; V: TRBV28; CDR3: CASRRGFGETQYF; DNA: TGTGCCAGCAGGAGGGGGTTCGGAGAGACCCAGTACTTC
size: NA; J: TRBJ1-2; D: NA; V: TRBV2; CDR3: CASSEGTEYYGYTF; DNA: TGTGCCAGCAGTGAAGGGACAGAATACTATGGCTACACCTTC
size: few; J: TRBJ2-1; D: TRBD1; V: TRBV6-6; CDR3: CASGRSRDRVLLREIVLFF; DNA: TGTGCCAGCGGGCGATCCCGGGACAGGGTTTTATTGCGGGAGATTGTTCTGTTCTTC
size: NA; J: TRBJ2-7; D: TRBD2; V: TRBV9; CDR3: CASSGTSRAHEQYF; DNA: TGTGCCAGCAGCGGGACTAGTCGGGCCCACGAGCAGTACTTC
size: NA; J: TRBJ2-1; D: TRBD1; V: TRBV11-2; CDR3: CASSLNRGPSNEQFF; DNA: TGTGCCAGCAGCTTGAACAGGGGTCCGAGTAATGAGCAGTTCTTC
size: NA; J: TRBJ2-2; D: NA; V: TRBV5-6; CDR3: CASSPSTRGNTGELFF; DNA: TGTGCCAGCAGTCCGTCGACTAGGGGGAACACCGGGGAGCTGTTTTTT
size: NA; J: TRBJ1-2; D: TRBD1; V: TRBV28; CDR3: CASGDRGQGYTF; DNA: TGTGCCAGCGGCGACAGGGGGCAAGGCTACACCTTC
size: NA; J: TRBJ1-4; D: NA; V: TRBV9; CDR3: CASSVDRAPNEKLFF; DNA: TGTGCCAGCAGCGTAGACAGGGCCCCAAATGAAAAACTGTTTTTT
size: NA; J: TRBJ2-1; D: NA; V: TRBV9; CDR3: CASSTRLQGPYNEQFF; DNA: TGTGCCAGCAGCACCAGACTCCAGGGCCCCTACAATGAGCAGTTCTTC
size: NA; J: TRBJ1-2; D: NA; V: TRBV10-3; CDR3: CAISERPEGSYTF; DNA: TGTGCCATCAGTGAGCGTCCGGAGGGCAGCTACACCTTC
size: once; J: TRBJ2-7; D: TRBD2; V: TRBV28; CDR3: CASRIGLAGGNKYF; DNA: TGTGCCAGCAGGATAGGACTAGCGGGAGGGAATAAGTACTTC
size: NA; J: TRBJ2-5; D: TRBD2; V: TRBV5-1; CDR3: CASSRTSGGEYQETQYF; DNA: TGCGCCAGCAGCCGGACTAGCGGGGGGGAATACCAAGAGACCCAGTACTTC
size: NA; J: TRBJ2-6; D: NA; V: TRBV2; CDR3: CASSPSGANVLTF; DNA: TGTGCCAGCAGTCCCTCCGGGGCCAACGTCCTGACTTTC
size: NA; J: TRBJ2-1; D: TRBD2; V: TRBV30; CDR3: CAWSPGLGINEQFF; DNA: TGTGCCTGGAGTCCGGGACTAGGAATCAATGAGCAGTTCTTC
size: NA; J: TRBJ2-7; D: NA; V: TRBV7-2; CDR3: CASSLVGASSYEQYF; DNA: TGTGCCAGCAGCTTAGTGGGGGCAAGCTCCTACGAGCAGTACTTC
size: NA; J: TRBJ2-3; D: TRBD1; V: TRBV5-8; CDR3: CASSLGQGAGWWSTDTQYF; DNA: TGTGCCAGCAGCTTGGGACAGGGGGCCGGATGGTGGAGCACAGATACGCAGTATTTT
size: NA; J: TRBJ1-4; D: NA; V: TRBV4-3; CDR3: CASSQAVGQSNEKLFF; DNA: TGCGCCAGCAGCCAAGCTGTCGGACAGAGTAATGAAAAACTGTTTTTT
size: NA; J: TRBJ2-5; D: TRBD2; V: TRBV2; CDR3: CASSVGGGAGETQYF; DNA: TGTGCCAGCAGTGTTGGGGGAGGAGCGGGGGAGACCCAGTACTTC
size: NA; J: TRBJ2-1; D: NA; V: TRBV7-9; CDR3: CASSPNGGEQFF; DNA: TGTGCCAGCAGCCCGAATGGCGGGGAGCAGTTCTTC
size: NA; J: TRBJ2-3; D: TRBD2; V: TRBV10-3; CDR3: CAIAGLAGVGTDTQYF; DNA: TGTGCCATTGCGGGACTAGCGGGAGTTGGCACAGATACGCAGTATTTT
size: NA; J: TRBJ2-5; D: NA; V: TRBV29-1; CDR3: CSVEMFPAGETQYF; DNA: TGCAGCGTTGAAATGTTTCCAGCAGGAGAGACCCAGTACTTC
size: NA; J: TRBJ1-1; D: NA; V: TRBV28; CDR3: CASSLPQSPRVAFF; DNA: TGTGCCAGCAGTTTACCCCAATCGCCCAGGGTAGCTTTCTTT
size: NA; J: TRBJ2-1; D: NA; V: TRBV7-3; CDR3: CASSFRDNYNEQFF; DNA: TGTGCCAGCAGCTTCCGGGACAACTACAATGAGCAGTTCTTC
size: few; J: TRBJ2-3; D: TRBD2; V: TRBV7-6; CDR3: CASSPLAGVTDTQYF; DNA: TGTGCCAGCAGCCCTCTAGCGGGAGTAACAGATACGCAGTATTTT
size: NA; J: TRBJ2-1; D: NA; V: TRBV7-8; CDR3: CASSHKSALASVMRFF; DNA: TGTGCCAGCAGCCACAAGAGTGCACTAGCCTCCGTTATGCGGTTCTTC
size: NA; J: TRBJ2-7; D: NA; V: TRBV9; CDR3: CASSPQSSYEQYF; DNA: TGTGCCAGCAGCCCACAGAGCTCCTACGAGCAGTACTTC
size: NA; J: TRBJ1-2; D: NA; V: TRBV6-5; CDR3: CASSKSQGSDYGYTF; DNA: TGTGCCAGCAGCAAATCACAGGGATCGGACTATGGCTACACCTTC
size: NA; J: TRBJ2-1; D: TRBD1; V: TRBV4-2; CDR3: CASSQDPGGLRSYNEQFF; DNA: TGTGCCAGCAGCCAAGATCCAGGGGGCCTCCGCTCCTACAATGAGCAGTTCTTC
size: NA; J: TRBJ2-1; D: NA; V: TRBV27; CDR3: CASSWRASRGYNEQFF; DNA: TGTGCCAGCAGTTGGAGGGCTAGCCGGGGCTACAATGAGCAGTTCTTC
size: few; J: TRBJ1-5; D: TRBD1; V: TRBV7-2; CDR3: CASSRGLNQPQHF; DNA: TGTGCCAGCAGCAGGGGGCTGAATCAGCCCCAGCATTTT
size: few; J: TRBJ1-5; D: NA; V: TRBV30; CDR3: CAWSWAGGDQPQHF; DNA: TGTGCCTGGAGTTGGGCTGGAGGGGATCAGCCCCAGCATTTT
size: once; J: TRBJ2-5; D: NA; V: TRBV2; CDR3: CASVLQQETQYF; DNA: TGTGCCAGCGTGCTGCAGCAAGAGACCCAGTACTTC
size: NA; J: TRBJ2-2; D: NA; V: TRBV3-1/TRBV3-2; CDR3: CASSQPDTGELFF; DNA: TGTGCCAGCAGCCAACCTGACACCGGGGAGCTGTTTTTT